Presented here are 19 T cell receptor beta chains from one specimen sequenced in a study of cytotoxic CD8 clonotypes in ibrutinib-treated CLL. The method was immunoSEQ multiplex PCR; TCRdb's version includes in-frame clones alone and lacks a portion of them. The sample lists 250,000 or so clones, less than 75% occurring once. The specimen was PBMCs, collected after 24 months of ibrutinib treatment. The source is a human donor with chronic lymphocytic leukemia.

In its sample, this clone was seen a few times. J is TRBJ2-7 and V is TRBV6-4, with 10 bases identical to TRBD1. This CDR3 contains 15 residues. V lost 3 bases, J lost 2 bases, and 4 bases stayed unmatched. Germline CDR1 and CDR2: MRHNA and SNTAGT. CDR3 DNA: TGTGCCAGCAGTGAGCAGACAGGGGGCCCCTACGAGCAGTACTTC. It encodes CASSEQTGGPYEQYF.

V is TRBV25-1 and J is TRBJ2-1, with D perhaps matching TRBD1 or TRBD2 (5 bases each). The CDR3 is made up of 17 amino acids. Germline CDR1 MGHDK, CDR2 SYGVNS. V was cut by 3 bases and J by 5 bases, with 20 bases left in between. The CDR3 here is CASSDPYAGRTHNEQFF. CDR3 DNA sequence: TGTGCCAGCAGTGACCCTTATGCAGGGAGAACCCACAATGAGCAGTTCTTC.

The V gene is TRBV6-5, the J gene TRBJ2-7, with D maybe TRBD2 (5 bases). Germline loops: CDR1 MNHEY, CDR2 SVGAGI. V shed 2 bases and J shed 6 bases, with 14 bases lying between them. This CDR3 has 14 residues. The CDR3 protein is CASSYRNGVREQYF. The CDR3 DNA sequence: TGTGCCAGCAGTTACCGTAACGGGGTACGCGAGCAGTACTTC.

V gene TRBV6-1 combines with J gene TRBJ1-5; D might be TRBD1 (6 bases). The V end lost 9 bases, the J end lost 0 bases, and 15 bases lay between the germline ends. Per the germline V gene, CDR1 is MNHNS and CDR2 is SASEGT. The CDR3 loop spans 15 amino acids. CDR3 sequence reads: CASNDGGYSNQPQHF. As DNA, the CDR3 is TGTGCCAGTAACGACGGGGGCTATAGCAATCAGCCCCAGCATTTT.

The V gene is TRBV7-2, the J gene TRBJ2-1; 7 positions agree with TRBD1. The V segment lost 0 bases and the J segment 9 bases; nucleotides outside the gene matches: 8. The length of the CDR3 is 15 residues. Germline CDR1 is SGHTA and CDR2 is FQGNSA. This chain's CDR3 is CASSLAGGRKGEQFF. CDR3 sequence (DNA): TGTGCCAGCAGCTTAGCAGGGGGCAGGAAGGGTGAGCAGTTCTTC.

This chain uses TRBV23-1 with TRBJ2-7; D not certain. TRBV23-1 is recorded as an ORF, its role being uncertain. The CDR3 runs 14 residues. V lost 3 bases and J lost 4, with 13 bases in between. The DNA for the CDR3 is TGCGCCAGCAGTCATCCCGATTTCCCTTACGAGCAGTACTTC. Protein product: CASSHPDFPYEQYF.

J is TRBJ1-1 and V is TRBV7-9; no clear D. CDR1 and CDR2 (germline): SEHNR, FQNEAQ (reference sequence). The ends were cut back, 1 base at V and 4 bases at J, with 10 bases in the middle. The CDR3 contains 14 residues. CDR3 protein: CASSLEVESTEAFF. The DNA of the CDR3 is TGTGCCAGCAGCTTAGAGGTTGAGAGCACTGAAGCTTTCTTT.

V usage is TRBV11-2 and J usage is TRBJ2-2; no clear D. Trimming took off 4 bases at V and 6 bases at J, with 12 bases between the two ends. Germline CDR1 and CDR2: SGHAT and FQNNGV. The length of the CDR3 is 14 residues. CDR3 amino acids: CASSYGDFPGELFF. For the CDR3, the DNA is TGTGCCAGCAGCTATGGGGATTTTCCCGGGGAGCTGTTTTTT.

This chain uses TRBV5-8 with TRBJ1-2; D not resolved. The CDR3 runs 15 residues. The V end lost 4 bases, the J end lost 4 bases, and 17 bases lay between the germline ends. Germline V gives CDR1 SGHTS, CDR2 YDEGEE. The CDR3 DNA reads TGTGCCAGCAGCGGGGAAAAAGGGTCGGGCTATGGCTACACCTTC. Amino acid sequence: CASSGEKGSGYGYTF. The variable domain in full, with the rest retrieved from reference TRBV5-8 and TRBJ1-2, is EAGVTQSPTHLIKTRGQQATLRCSPISGHTSVYWYQQALGLGLQFLLWYDEGEERNRGNFPPRFSGRQFPNYSSELNVNALELEDSALYLCASSGEKGSGYGYTFGSGTRLTVV.

This rearrangement joins TRBV29-1 to TRBJ2-3, with D possibly being TRBD2 (5 bases). The CDR3 is 14 residues long. Trimming left V 6 bases short and J 0 bases short, with 13 bases between. The germline V gene has CDR1 SQVTM and CDR2 ANQGSEA. The CDR3 loop is CSVRAARSTDTQYF. CDR3 nucleotide sequence: TGCAGCGTGAGGGCGGCTAGAAGCACAGATACGCAGTATTTT.

This clone was detected only a few times. This sequence joins TRBV25-1 and TRBJ2-7; the D gene is possibly TRBD1 (5 bases). Germline CDR1 reads MGHDK; CDR2 reads SYGVNS. V lost 4 bases and J lost 10, with 17 bases in between. The CDR3 spans 13 residues. The CDR3 coding sequence is TGTGCCAGCAGTGTCCCTCGAACAGGCCCTCAGTACTTC. Translating gives CASSVPRTGPQYF.

The chain combines TRBV18 with TRBJ2-7; 14 nucleotides line up with TRBD2. The CDR3 loop spans 14 amino acids. V trimming: 8 bases; J trimming: 3 bases; junction bases outside the gene matches: 3. The V gene's germline CDR1 is KGHSH and CDR2 LQKENI. CDR3 amino acids: CASKGTSGSYEQYF. The CDR3 DNA sequence: TGTGCCAGCAAGGGGACTAGCGGGAGCTACGAGCAGTACTTC.

The rearrangement uses TRBV7-2 and TRBJ2-7; TRBD1 might be the D (7 bases). V lost 5 bases and J 2 bases, leaving 10 bases between the germline ends. Germline CDR1 is SGHTA and CDR2 is FQGNSA. CDR3 length: 13 residues. The CDR3 region is CASSGGGTYEQYF. CDR3 DNA: TGTGCCAGCAGCGGAGGGGGCACCTACGAGCAGTACTTC.

The chain carries TRBV27 and TRBJ2-7; D ambiguous. Germline assignment: CDR1 MNHEY and CDR2 SMNVEV (reference sequence). V was shortened by 3 bases and J by 6 bases, with 6 bases between the two germline ends. CDR3 length: 11 residues. CDR3 DNA: TGTGCCAGCAGTTTGTTTGGCGAGCAGTACTTC. It translates to CASSLFGEQYF.

The chain uses TRBV11-3 and TRBJ2-7, with TRBD2 as a possible D gene (6 bases). Trimming pared 4 bases from V and 2 bases from J, leaving 12 bases between. The CDR3 is 14 amino acids. CDR1 is SGHNT and CDR2 is YENEEA in the germline V gene. This CDR3 is CASSSVAAAYEQYF. For the CDR3, the DNA is TGTGCCAGCAGCTCAGTAGCGGCAGCCTACGAGCAGTACTTC.

The chain joins TRBV10-1 to TRBJ2-7; 7 nucleotides line up with TRBD2. This CDR3 region has 14 residues. Germline V gene data show CDR1 as WNHNN and CDR2 as SYGVQD (reference sequence). V lost 4 bases to trimming and J lost 0 bases; unmatched junction nucleotides: 3. DNA for the CDR3: TGCGCCAGCAGTGTCTCTAGCGGCTCCTACGAGCAGTACTTC. This gives the protein CASSVSSGSYEQYF.

The chain uses TRBV14 and TRBJ2-2; no reliable D call. The germline V gene has CDR1 SGHDN and CDR2 FVKESK. The CDR3 has 14 amino acids. V lost 0 bases and J 4 bases, leaving 6 bases between the germline ends. This CDR3 is CASSQEGITGELFF. CDR3 nucleotides: TGTGCCAGCAGCCAAGAGGGTATCACCGGGGAGCTGTTTTTT.

The J gene is TRBJ1-2, the V gene TRBV18; D may be TRBD1 (6 bases). V was clipped by 2 bases and J by 0 bases, with 19 bases between them. CDR3 length: 18 residues. Per germline, CDR1 KGHSH and CDR2 LQKENI. CDR3 region: CASSPEMSGGGANYGYTF. CDR3 DNA sequence: TGTGCCAGCTCACCAGAGATGTCCGGAGGGGGGGCTAACTATGGCTACACCTTC.

About this clone itself: One end of the junction is discordant with germline, which a read error may explain. The chain has TRBV28 and TRBJ2-3; 9 positions agree with TRBD2. The germline V gene has CDR1 MDHEN and CDR2 SYDVKM. The CDR3 totals 15 residues. DNA for the CDR3: TGTGCCAGCAGTGGACCCGGGACTAGCAGAGATACGCAGTATTTT. Protein: CASSGPGTSRDTQYF.